One and the same sample provided the 26 T cell receptor beta chains below, sequenced in a study of cytomegalovirus exposure and HLA in healthy donors. The study ran its PCR with 60 Vbeta and 13 Jbeta primers. Sequenced by immunoSEQ multiplex PCR; TCRdb stores in-frame clones only, minus some. The sample has around 200,000 clones, 80% seen once. The sequencing sample was made of PBMCs. Every receptor here comes from a boy between 10 and 17 years old in good health and CMV-seronegative.

The chain joins TRBV7-3 to TRBJ1-2, with D perhaps TRBD1 (6 bases). The CDR3 extends over 15 amino acids. The V end lost 0 bases, the J end lost 4 bases, and 12 bases lay between the germline ends. Germline lookup yields CDR1 SGHTA and CDR2 FQGTGA. Written as DNA, the CDR3 is TGTGCCAGCAGCTTAACAGGGGGGGGCGGCTATGGCTACACCTTC. It codes for CASSLTGGGGYGYTF.

V gene TRBV4-1 combines with J gene TRBJ2-7, with 7 nucleotides matching TRBD2. The CDR3 consists of 16 residues. V lost 4 bases, J lost 0 bases, and 9 bases stayed unmatched. In germline, CDR1 is MGHRA, CDR2 YSYEKL. In nucleotides, the CDR3 is TGCGCCAGCAGCCGGCAGTGGGAGGGAAGCTCCTACGAGCAGTACTTC. Translation gives CASSRQWEGSSYEQYF.

Notes on this clone: The conserved phenylalanine or tryptophan is not found at the CDR3 terminus, so this likely reflects a read error. Because the CDR3's place on the DNA is in doubt, the DNA is left out and the CDR3 is given as listed by TCRdb. J is TRBJ1-2 and V is TRBV5-1. CDR1 is SGHRS, CDR2 YFSETQ, per germline. The CDR3 numbers 11 amino acids, ends counted. The CDR3 region is CASRGTQLSAG.

V gene TRBV6-1 combines with J gene TRBJ2-7, with D possibly TRBD2 on 6 matching bases. CDR1 MNHNS and CDR2 SASEGT come from the germline V gene. The CDR3 is made up of 16 amino acids. The germline V and J ends were trimmed by 2 bases and 0 bases, with 14 bases remaining between them. The CDR3: CASSERDGLSSYEQYF. CDR3 DNA: TGTGCCAGCAGTGAACGGGACGGACTAAGCTCCTACGAGCAGTACTTC.

The chain couples TRBV7-3 to TRBJ1-1; 8 bases fit TRBD1. CDR1 and CDR2 (germline): SGHTA, FQGTGA. The CDR3 has 15 residues. The ends lost 0 bases at V and 4 bases at J; junction bases unmatched: 4. Here the CDR3 DNA reads TGTGCCAGCAGCTTAACGCACAGGGGGGCCACTGAAGCTTTCTTT. It yields the protein CASSLTHRGATEAFF.

The rearrangement uses TRBV4-3 and TRBJ1-2; 10 bases are a match to TRBD1. This CDR3 comprises 15 residues. CDR1 LGHNA and CDR2 YSLEER come from the germline V gene. Unmatched junction bases numbered 6, after V lost 3 bases and J lost 5 bases. This chain's CDR3 is CASSQTGGSYYGYTF. For the CDR3, the DNA is TGCGCCAGCAGCCAGACAGGGGGCTCGTATTATGGCTACACCTTC.

This clone was observed a single time. A read error may account for a junction end that differs from germline. This rearrangement joins TRBV7-9 to TRBJ2-3; TRBD2 might be the D (6 bases). This CDR3 comprises 15 residues. The germline CDR1 and CDR2 sequences are SEHNR and FQNEAQ (reference sequence). CDR3 amino acids: CSSSFVQRGTDTQYF. The CDR3 DNA is TGTTCCAGCAGCTTTGTCCAGCGGGGCACAGATACGCAGTATTTT.

This clone was recorded once. The chain uses TRBV27 and TRBJ2-7, with TRBD2 as a possible D gene (6 bases). The CDR3 length is 16 residues. Germline CDR1 is MNHEY and CDR2 is SMNVEV (reference sequence). Between the trimmed V and J ends, which lost 4 bases and 2 bases, there was a span of 18 bases. DNA for the CDR3: TGTGCCAGCAGTTCCTATGCGGGACTGACAGCCTACGAGCAGTACTTC. Its protein product is CASSSYAGLTAYEQYF.

This chain uses TRBV4-2 with TRBJ1-5; no clear D. Germline CDR1 is LGHNA and CDR2 is YNFKEQ. V was trimmed by 0 bases and J by 3 bases, leaving 12 bases between them. The CDR3 loop spans 16 amino acids. CDR3 sequence (DNA): TGTGCCAGCAGCCAAGATAGCGACCCTTACAATCAGCCCCAGCATTTT. Amino acid sequence: CASSQDSDPYNQPQHF.

V usage is TRBV7-2 and J usage is TRBJ1-2, with TRBD1 identical over 11 bases. Germline CDR1 and CDR2: SGHTA and FQGNSA. This CDR3 spans 17 amino acids. Losses at the gene ends were 3 bases for V and 1 base for J; bases not matched to a gene: 7. The CDR3 DNA reads TGTGCCAGCAGCTTTGGGACAGGGGGGAGGATTAACTATGGCTACACCTTC. Residues: CASSFGTGGRINYGYTF.

The V call is TRBV5-1, the J call TRBJ1-2; D unclear. This CDR3 has 14 residues. Per germline, CDR1 SGHRS and CDR2 YFSETQ. V lost 4 bases, J lost 1 base, and 11 bases lay in between. CDR3 nucleotides: TGCGCCAGCAGCGCGGCGACGGATAACTATGGCTACACCTTC. The encoded protein is CASSAATDNYGYTF.

This rearrangement joins TRBV27 to TRBJ2-7, with a weak D call TRBD2 (5 bases). V lost 4 bases and J 2 bases, leaving 12 bases between the germline ends. The germline CDR1 and CDR2 sequences are MNHEY and SMNVEV (reference sequence). The CDR3 consists of 14 residues. The CDR3 nucleotides are TGTGCCAGCAGTTCTGAGGGCAGAGCCTACGAGCAGTACTTC. Translation gives CASSSEGRAYEQYF.

The chain couples TRBV29-1 to TRBJ1-1; 8 bases line up with TRBD1. The CDR3 length is 13 residues. In germline, CDR1 is SQVTM, CDR2 ANQGSEA. The J segment lost 6 bases and the V segment lost 5 bases, leaving 8 bases of the junction unmatched. This CDR3 is CSVSDRDVAEAFF. CDR3 in DNA: TGCAGCGTTTCGGACAGGGATGTGGCTGAAGCTTTCTTT.

This sequence joins TRBV9 and TRBJ1-1; tentatively, D is TRBD1 (5 bases). In germline, CDR1 is SGDLS, CDR2 YYNGEE. The CDR3 runs to 15 residues. Trimming removed 4 bases from V and 0 bases from J, with 13 bases in between. This chain's CDR3 is CASSPSGGLNTEAFF. CDR3 DNA sequence: TGTGCCAGCAGCCCCTCGGGGGGTTTGAACACTGAAGCTTTCTTT.

The chain uses TRBV11-2 and TRBJ2-6, with 7 nucleotides matching TRBD1. V shed 5 bases, J shed 0 bases, and the junction held 7 bases outside the gene matches. Germline CDR1 SGHAT, CDR2 FQNNGV. The length of the CDR3 is 17 residues. CDR3 nucleotides: TGTGCCAGCAGCCCACGGGACAGCATCTCTGGGGCCAACGTCCTGACTTTC. Translating gives CASSPRDSISGANVLTF. Supplemented by reference TRBV11-2 and TRBJ2-6, the full variable domain reads EAGVAQSPRYKIIEKRQSVAFWCNPISGHATLYWYQQILGQGPKLLIQFQNNGVVDDSQLPKDRFSAERLKGVDSTLKIQPAKLEDSAVYLCASSPRDSISGANVLTFGAGSRLTVL.

Here the CDR3 DNA reads TGTGCCAGCAGCCTAAGACTAGCGGGAGGCGCAGATACGCAGTATTTT. Its protein product is CASSLRLAGGADTQYF. The V and J genes are TRBV7-3 and TRBJ2-3, with TRBD2 matching 13 bases. The CDR3 is 16 amino acids. Germline CDR1 is SGHTA and CDR2 is FQGTGA. V was clipped by 5 bases and J by 4 bases; unmatched bases: 6. The variable domain in full, completed from reference TRBV7-3 and TRBJ2-3, reads GAGVSQTPSNKVTEKGKYVELRCDPISGHTALYWYRQSLGQGPEFLIYFQGTGAADDSGLPNDRFFAVRPEGSVSTLKIQRTERGDSAVYLCASSLRLAGGADTQYFGPGTRLTVL.

V gene TRBV9 combines with J gene TRBJ2-5; no definite D call. The germline V gene has CDR1 SGDLS and CDR2 YYNGEE. Trimming removed 5 bases from V and 4 bases from J, with 6 bases in between. There are 11 residues in the CDR3. Here the CDR3 DNA reads TGTGCCAGCAGTGCCGGAGAGACCCAGTACTTC. It specifies CASSAGETQYF. The variable domain in full, completed from reference TRBV9 and TRBJ2-5, reads DSGVTQTPKHLITATGQRVTLRCSPRSGDLSVYWYQQSLDQGLQFLIQYYNGEERAKGNILERFSAQQFPDLHSELNLSSLELGDSALYFCASSAGETQYFGPGTRLLVL.

The chain employs TRBV30 and TRBJ2-3; no firm D call. The CDR3 is 12 residues long. In germline, CDR1 is GTSNPN, CDR2 SVGIG (reference sequence). Trimming pared 3 bases from V and 0 bases from J, leaving 4 bases between. The CDR3: CAWSSSTDTQYF. CDR3 DNA sequence: TGTGCCTGGAGCTCTAGCACAGATACGCAGTATTTT.

The chain joins TRBV7-9 to TRBJ2-2, with 7 positions matching TRBD1. Germline values: CDR1 SEHNR, CDR2 FQNEAQ (reference sequence). The CDR3 has 15 amino acids. Unmatched junction bases numbered 9, after V lost 5 bases and J lost 6 bases. The CDR3 DNA follows: TGTGCCAGCAGCCGGAAAGCAGGGGGTTCCGGGGAGCTGTTTTTT. Translating it yields CASSRKAGGSGELFF. Variable domain in full (rest from reference TRBV7-9 and TRBJ2-2): DTGVSQNPRHKITKRGQNVTFRCDPISEHNRLYWYRQTLGQGPEFLTYFQNEAQLEKSRLLSDRFSAERPKGSFSTLEIQRTEQGDSAMYLCASSRKAGGSGELFFGEGSRLTVL.

In nucleotides, the CDR3 is TGTGCCAGCAGCTTCGACAGGGGGAGTGAAAAACTGTTTTTT. Protein: CASSFDRGSEKLFF. The chain combines TRBV5-4 with TRBJ1-4; 9 nucleotides align to TRBD1. Unmatched junction bases numbered 3, after V lost 2 bases and J lost 7 bases. The CDR3 sequence is 14 residues long. Germline V gene lookup returns CDR1 SGHNT and CDR2 YYREEE (reference sequence).

The J gene is TRBJ1-1, the V gene TRBV5-5; TRBD1 might be the D (5 bases). There are 17 residues in the CDR3. The V and J ends lost 1 base and 5 bases respectively, with 21 bases between them. The germline gives CDR1 SGHKS, CDR2 YYEKEE (reference sequence). CDR3 sequence (DNA): TGTGCCAGCAGCTTGACCCCTTTTATGGGGCGAAGGACTGAAGCTTTCTTT. Its protein product is CASSLTPFMGRRTEAFF. Variable domain in full (rest from reference TRBV5-5 and TRBJ1-1): DAGVTQSPTHLIKTRGQQVTLRCSPISGHKSVSWYQQVLGQGPQFIFQYYEKEERGRGNFPDRFSARQFPNYSSELNVNALLLGDSALYLCASSLTPFMGRRTEAFFGQGTRLTVV.

For this clone: The CDR3 carries no conserved terminal phenylalanine or tryptophan, so it likely arises from a read error. The chain combines TRBV7-3 with TRBJ1-1; possibly TRBD1 for D (5 bases). Trimming pared 2 bases from V and 1 base from J, leaving 8 bases between. The CDR3 covers 14 residues. Looked up from germline, CDR1 is SGHTA and CDR2 is FQGTGA. The CDR3 coding sequence is TGTGCCAGCAGCTTAGGACACTCGAACACTGAAGCTTTCCTT. Its translation: CASSLGHSNTEAFL.

The V gene is TRBV4-3, the J gene TRBJ2-1; the match to TRBD2 covers 10 bases. The CDR3 has 21 residues. J was trimmed by 0 bases and V by 4 bases; bases with no gene match: 18. Germline CDR1 is LGHNA and CDR2 is YSLEER. For the CDR3, the DNA is TGCGCCAGCAGCCGCGGGATCCCGGGACTAGCGCCCCCGAGCTCCTACAATGAGCAGTTCTTC. Translating gives CASSRGIPGLAPPSSYNEQFF.

The chain's CDR3 is CASSAGTGSSYEQYF. The CDR3 DNA is TGTGCCAGCAGCGCTGGGACAGGGAGCTCCTACGAGCAGTACTTC. This rearrangement joins TRBV7-8 to TRBJ2-7, with 9 bases aligning to TRBD1. CDR3 size: 15 residues. In germline, CDR1 is SGHVS, CDR2 FQNEAQ. V gave up 5 bases and J gave up 0 bases; unmatched junction bases: 5.

Worth noting for this clone: One junction end disagrees with the germline gene, perhaps due to a read error. This sequence joins TRBV11-2 and TRBJ1-4; 10 nucleotides align to TRBD1. Germline CDR1 SGHAT, CDR2 FQNNGV. The CDR3 consists of 12 residues. The CDR3 here is CASSLGGTGAIF. The CDR3 DNA follows: TGTGCCAGCAGCTTAGGGGGGACAGGGGCCATCTTT. The full variable domain, its missing parts supplied by reference TRBV11-2 and TRBJ1-4, is EAGVAQSPRYKIIEKRQSVAFWCNPISGHATLYWYQQILGQGPKLLIQFQNNGVVDDSQLPKDRFSAERLKGVDSTLKIQPAKLEDSAVYLCASSLGGTGAIFGSGTQLSVL.

V usage is TRBV19 and J usage is TRBJ2-7; 7 positions agree with TRBD1. This CDR3 region has 14 residues. Trimming removed 5 bases from V and 2 bases from J; junction bases left unmatched: 6. CDR1 and CDR2 from the germline V gene are LNHDA and SQIVND (reference sequence). The CDR3 protein is CASSRTTGPYEQYF. CDR3 in DNA: TGTGCCAGTAGTCGGACGACAGGGCCCTACGAGCAGTACTTC.